A single sample is the source of the 14 T cell receptor beta chains below, sequenced in a study of T-cell reconstitution after alpha-beta-depleted transplantation in children. A library of TCRbeta sequences, prepared with unique molecular identifiers, was generated. TCRdb processed the PCR reads anew with MiXCR; each CDR3 protein has one entry. The table shows roughly 100,000 distinct CDR3 sequences, with approximately 8% occurring only once. The specimen comprised PBMCs, sampled before TCRalphabeta/CD19-depleted stem cell transplant. These receptors came from a boy between 2 and 15 years old with acute lymphoblastic leukemia, due to receive a stem cell transplant.

As concerns this clonotype: A much larger clonotype is one base distant, so this may be a read error. V is TRBV5-5 and J is TRBJ1-1, with no clear D. The CDR3 length is 11 residues. Trimming removed 0 bases from V and 11 bases from J, with 8 bases in between. CDR1 is SGHKS, CDR2 YYEKEE, per germline (reference sequence). The chain's CDR3 is CASSLEKGAFF. CDR3 DNA: TGTGCCAGCAGCTTGGAGAAAGGGGCTTTCTTT.

At least ten counts were recorded for this clonotype. CDR3 in DNA: TGTGCCACCAGCAGAGGAGATAGGGACAATGAGCAGTTCTTC. Residues: CATSRGDRDNEQFF. The chain combines TRBV15 with TRBJ2-1; D is unresolved. V lost 1 base to trimming and J lost 5 bases, with 9 bases between them. Germline V CDR1 and CDR2: LNHNV, YYDKDF (reference sequence). The CDR3 length is 14 residues.

The chain combines TRBV7-2 with TRBJ1-2, with D possibly matching TRBD1 (6 bases). Between the trimmed V and J ends, which lost 5 bases and 8 bases, there was a span of 21 bases. This CDR3 region has 15 residues. Germline V gives CDR1 SGHTA, CDR2 FQGNSA. CDR3 coding DNA: TGTGCCAGCAGCCCGGAGGGGGTCCTGGCTGGGGGCTACACCTTC. Protein sequence: CASSPEGVLAGGYTF.

V usage is TRBV20-1 and J usage is TRBJ1-5, with a possible D match to TRBD1 (5 bases). The CDR3 contains 15 residues. Germline V lookup: CDR1 DFQATT, CDR2 SNEGSKA (reference sequence). V gave up 5 bases and J gave up 3 bases, with 17 bases separating them. The CDR3 DNA is TGCAGTGCTGAACCCGGGGGAGGGGTCAATCAGCCCCAGCATTTT. This codes for CSAEPGGGVNQPQHF.

This clonotype was seen at least ten times. V usage is TRBV7-6 and J usage is TRBJ2-2; D perhaps matches TRBD2 (5 bases). The CDR3 is 15 residues long. Germline-derived CDR1 and CDR2 are SGHVS and FNYEAQ. V gave up 7 bases and J gave up 1 base, with 13 bases separating them. CDR3 coding DNA: TGTGCCAGCACCCCCGGTCGGGGGAACACCGGGGAGCTGTTTTTT. This gives the protein CASTPGRGNTGELFF.

This clonotype was detected ten times or more. The chain uses TRBV5-1 and TRBJ2-3; 8 bases are shared with TRBD1. The CDR3 is 13 amino acids. Germline V CDR1 and CDR2: SGHRS, YFSETQ. J was trimmed by 9 bases and V by 0 bases; bases with no gene match: 3. The CDR3 DNA reads as TGCGCCAGCAGCTTGGATCGGACAGGGACGCAGTATTTT. Its translation is CASSLDRTGTQYF. Filled out from reference TRBV5-1 and TRBJ2-3, the complete variable domain reads KAGVTQTPRYLIKTRGQQVTLSCSPISGHRSVSWYQQTPGQGLQFLFEYFSETQRNKGNFPGRFSGRQFSNSRSEMNVSTLELGDSALYLCASSLDRTGTQYFGPGTRLTVL.

At least ten counts were recorded for this clonotype. V usage is TRBV2 and J usage is TRBJ2-1, with TRBD1 as a possible D gene (5 bases). The ends were cut back, 6 bases at V and 10 bases at J, with 22 bases in the middle. CDR3 length equals 15 residues. The germline V gene has CDR1 SNHLY and CDR2 FYNNEI. Here the CDR3 DNA reads TGTGCCAGCAGATTCAAGGGGCTTTTTAACGTAGAGCAGTTCTTC. Protein sequence: CASRFKGLFNVEQFF.

On this clonotype itself: No conserved phenylalanine or tryptophan ends this CDR3, so it is likely a read error. The chain uses TRBV6-2 or TRBV6-3 and TRBJ1-1, with D hard to call. CDR3 length: 17 residues. The germline CDR1 and CDR2 sequences are MNHEY and SVGEGT. The CDR3 DNA sequence: TGTGCCAGCCTCGCTGATCGGAGGCCACCTTTGAACGCTGAAGCTTTCTGT. Amino acids: CASLADRRPPLNAEAFC.

With respect to this clonotype: This may be a read error: a much more frequent sequence differs by one nucleotide. The V and J genes are TRBV20-1 and TRBJ2-3; D might be TRBD2 (5 bases). The CDR3 length is 14 residues. Looked up from germline, CDR1 is DFQATT and CDR2 is SNEGSKA (reference sequence). The CDR3, as DNA: TGCAGTGCTAGCGGGCCCGGGGTGGCAGATACGCACTATTTT. It encodes CSASGPGVADTHYF.

This clonotype showed up many times. This CDR3 is CASSLGRPDTQYF. The CDR3 coding sequence is TGTGCCAGCAGCTTGGGGAGACCAGATACGCAGTATTTT. This chain joins TRBV7-2 and TRBJ2-3; TRBD2 is a possible D gene (5 bases). Germline V lookup: CDR1 SGHTA, CDR2 FQGNSA. The V gene lost 3 bases and the J gene lost 4 bases, with 8 bases spanning the gap. The CDR3 totals 13 residues.

In its sample, this clonotype was seen many times. The V call is TRBV5-1, the J call TRBJ2-5; 14 bases map to TRBD2. The CDR3 consists of 17 residues. V shed 0 bases, J shed 2 bases, and the junction held 3 bases outside the gene matches. Germline CDR1 and CDR2: SGHRS and YFSETQ. The CDR3 reads CASSLGGTSGGQETQYF. The CDR3 coding sequence is TGCGCCAGCAGCTTGGGAGGGACTAGCGGGGGACAAGAGACCCAGTACTTC.

This clonotype was recorded at least ten times. V and J are TRBV29-1 and TRBJ2-5; no clear D gene. CDR3 length: 9 residues. In germline, CDR1 is SQVTM, CDR2 ANQGSEA. With 7 bases removed from V and 9 bases from J, the gap between germline ends came to 9 bases. The CDR3 DNA reads TGCAGCGCTCCCGAGGCCCAGTACTTC. This translates into CSAPEAQYF.

This clonotype occurred a few times. The rearrangement uses TRBV3-1 and TRBJ1-1; 8 nucleotides agree with TRBD1. CDR1 and CDR2 (germline): LGHDT, YNNKEL (reference sequence). J was trimmed by 4 bases and V by 6 bases; bases with no gene match: 19. The CDR3 covers 18 residues. CDR3 DNA: TGTGCCAGCAGTTTTCCCAGCGGACAGGGATTGAAGGCCACTGAAGCTTTCTTT. Its translation: CASSFPSGQGLKATEAFF.

This clonotype was observed at least ten times. The gene calls are TRBV7-9 and TRBJ1-5, with D unclear. Trimming pared 2 bases from V and 1 base from J, leaving 3 bases between. The CDR3 runs to 13 residues. Germline V gene sequence: CDR1 SEHNR, CDR2 FQNEAQ (reference sequence). CDR3 in DNA: TGTGCCAGCAGCTTAAGAAGCAATCAGCCCCAGCATTTT. This sequence encodes CASSLRSNQPQHF.